The source of this T cell receptor beta chain is a study of blood T cell repertoires in COVID-19. Study details: PBMCs, B-cell-depleted T cells, or T cells were the source of the cDNA or gDNA that made up the material.

In the original analysis: Quantification of nucleated cells was approximated via reference gene primer amplification. Method: immunoSEQ multiplex PCR; TCRdb's copy keeps in-frame clones and lacks some. From that table come the V and J calls and clone size; the DNA was used to work out D and trimming. The repertoire consists of about 250,000 clones, with 85% to 90% occurring once and the leading ten covering approximately 5%. CDR3 length equals 14 residues. Germline V gene lookup returns CDR1 SEHNR and CDR2 FQNEAQ (reference sequence). The V end was cut by 5 bases, the J end by 3 bases, with 12 bases between.

This sequence originates from a woman aged 35 to 49 who had recovered from COVID-19. Sequencing input: peripheral blood. This sequence joins TRBV7-9 and TRBJ2-3; a possible D gene is TRBD2 (5 bases). The CDR3 bases are TGTGCCAGCAGCCGGAGTGGGAGAACAGATACGCAGTATTTT. Amino acids: CASSRSGRTDTQYF.